The 24 T cell receptor beta chains below all came from one sample that was sequenced in a study of spatial heterogeneity in lung cancer (dated by TCRdb to the late 2010s). The time point label of this sample denotes: sample taken at primary tumor resection. Whole RNA extracted from tumor and nontumor lung tissue, or from cryopreserved PBMC samples, was used for TCR sequencing without cell sorting. The library was prepared using 5' RACE. Sequencing took place on a NextSeq 500. The public reads were reprocessed in TCRdb via fastp at Q25 and MiXCR, keeping in-frame beta chains. Every distinct CDR3 protein forms one entry, paired with its most common genes and DNA. The sample data list thousands of distinct CDR3 sequences, and 20% to 25% of these were observed just once. The biggest ten clones account for more than 20% of the sample. Material: normal lung tissue next to the tumor, obtained at surgery. The receptors here all came from a female donor with early-stage non-small cell lung cancer.

Sample share makes this clonotype medium-sized (0.01 to 0.1%). The chain combines TRBV5-6 with TRBJ2-5; D is undetermined. V lost 4 bases and J lost 0, with 7 bases in between. Germline V gives CDR1 SGHDT, CDR2 YYEEEE. The CDR3 is 13 residues long. The chain's CDR3 is CASSGPNQETQYF. The CDR3 region has the DNA TGTGCCAGCAGCGGACCGAACCAAGAGACCCAGTACTTC.

This clonotype was seen only once. The V and J genes are TRBV7-6 and TRBJ2-3; D is possibly TRBD1 or TRBD2 (5 bases each). V was clipped by 0 bases and J by 2 bases, with 12 bases between them. The CDR3 loop spans 16 amino acids. Germline V gene data show CDR1 as SGHVS and CDR2 as FNYEAQ. This CDR3 reads CASSLASGRFTDTQYF. As DNA, the CDR3 is TGTGCCAGCAGCTTAGCATCGGGACGGTTCACAGATACGCAGTATTTT. The variable domain in full, with the rest retrieved from reference TRBV7-6 and TRBJ2-3, is GAGVSQSPRYKVTKRGQDVALRCDPISGHVSLYWYRQALGQGPEFLTYFNYEAQQDKSGLPNDRFSAERPEGSISTLTIQRTEQRDSAMYRCASSLASGRFTDTQYFGPGTRLTVL.

This clonotype is medium-sized within its sample. This rearrangement joins TRBV7-3 to TRBJ2-1; 9 nucleotides match TRBD1. Germline V CDR1 and CDR2: SGHTA, FQGTGA. This CDR3 has 14 residues. Trimming removed 5 bases from V and 6 bases from J; junction bases left unmatched: 5. The CDR3 DNA reads TGTGCCAGCAGCCCTGGGACAGGGACCAATGAGCAGTTCTTC. This sequence encodes CASSPGTGTNEQFF. Using reference TRBV7-3 and TRBJ2-1 for the parts outside the CDR3, the full variable domain is GAGVSQTPSNKVTEKGKYVELRCDPISGHTALYWYRQSLGQGPEFLIYFQGTGAADDSGLPNDRFFAVRPEGSVSTLKIQRTERGDSAVYLCASSPGTGTNEQFFGPGTRLTVL.

V and J are TRBV7-3 and TRBJ2-2; no reliable D call. There are 13 residues in the CDR3. Germline lookup yields CDR1 SGHTA and CDR2 FQGTGA. V was shortened by 3 bases and J by 6 bases, with 8 bases between the two germline ends. This CDR3 reads CASSLDPSGELFF. In DNA, the CDR3 is TGTGCCAGCAGCTTGGACCCGTCCGGGGAGCTGTTTTTT.

The chain links TRBV6-5 to TRBJ2-7; 7 bases fit TRBD1. The trim removed 4 bases at V and 1 base at J, leaving 1 base unmatched. Germline assignment: CDR1 MNHEY and CDR2 SVGAGI. The CDR3 consists of 13 residues. As DNA, the CDR3 is TGTGCCAGCAGTTCGGACAGGTCCTACGAGCAGTACTTC. This encodes CASSSDRSYEQYF.

The chain is built from TRBV12-3 or TRBV12-4 and TRBJ2-3, with 12 bases identical to TRBD2. CDR3 size: 19 residues. Germline trimming cut 2 bases from V and 2 bases from J; bases unmatched to any gene: 11. CDR3 protein: CASSLNRLAGEKNTDTQYF. CDR3 nucleotide sequence: TGTGCCAGCAGTTTAAACAGACTAGCGGGGGAGAAGAACACAGATACGCAGTATTTT.

The chain links TRBV29-1 to TRBJ2-5, with D maybe TRBD1 (6 bases). The germline V gene has CDR1 SQVTM and CDR2 ANQGSEA. The CDR3 sequence is 13 residues long. The V end was cut by 7 bases, the J end by 4 bases, with 16 bases between. The CDR3: CSGDRGIGETQYF. The CDR3 DNA sequence: TGCAGCGGTGATAGGGGGATAGGAGAGACCCAGTACTTC. Combining the CDR3 with reference TRBV29-1 and TRBJ2-5 gives the whole variable domain SAVISQKPSRDICQRGTSLTIQCQVDSQVTMMFWYRQQPGQSLTLIATANQGSEATYESGFVIDKFPISRPNLTFSTLTVSNMSPEDSSIYLCSGDRGIGETQYFGPGTRLLVL.

This clonotype is medium-sized. The chain is built from TRBV6-2 or TRBV6-3 and TRBJ2-7, with 8 bases aligning to TRBD2. This CDR3 has 15 amino acids. Germline-derived CDR1 and CDR2 are MNHEY and SVGEGT. Trimming took 2 bases from V and 2 from J; bases not matched to a gene: 5. The CDR3 DNA sequence: TGTGCCAGCAGTTACGAACTAGCGGAACCCTACGAGCAGTACTTC. It yields the protein CASSYELAEPYEQYF.

This clonotype rates as medium-sized. The V call is TRBV14, the J call TRBJ2-5, with no clear D. V was cut by 1 base and J by 7 bases, with 10 bases left in between. Germline values: CDR1 SGHDN, CDR2 FVKESK. This CDR3 has 13 amino acids. The chain's CDR3 is CASSQVPGGTQYF. As DNA, the CDR3 is TGTGCCAGCAGCCAAGTGCCGGGCGGGACCCAGTACTTC.

This clonotype counts as medium-sized. The chain uses TRBV7-2 and TRBJ2-3; 9 bases agree with TRBD2. The CDR3 has 15 residues. V was clipped by 5 bases and J by 4 bases; unmatched bases: 7. In germline, CDR1 is SGHTA, CDR2 FQGNSA. CDR3: CASSLRVAGADTQYF. In nucleotides, the CDR3 is TGTGCCAGCAGCCTTAGGGTAGCGGGGGCAGATACGCAGTATTTT.

There are a few counts of this clonotype. The chain has TRBV28 and TRBJ2-7; D unclear. This CDR3 comprises 12 residues. V gave up 6 bases and J gave up 3 bases, with 9 bases separating them. Germline V CDR1 and CDR2: MDHEN, SYDVKM. CDR3 sequence reads: CASSQQRYEQYF. The CDR3, as DNA: TGTGCCAGCAGCCAACAGCGCTACGAGCAGTACTTC.

This clonotype came up many times. The gene calls are TRBV6-5 and TRBJ2-7, with D perhaps TRBD1 (7 bases). The CDR3 runs 12 residues. The V and J ends lost 4 bases and 7 bases respectively, with 11 bases between them. The V gene's germline CDR1 is MNHEY and CDR2 SVGAGI. CDR3 loop: CASSSGGREQYF. The CDR3, as DNA: TGTGCCAGCAGTTCAGGGGGGAGGGAGCAGTACTTC.

This clonotype was detected many times. The rearrangement joins TRBV29-1 to TRBJ1-1; 11 bases align to TRBD1. Per the germline V gene, CDR1 is SQVTM and CDR2 is ANQGSEA. This CDR3 has 14 amino acids. V lost 4 bases and J lost 4; bases outside the gene matches: 5. The CDR3 sequence: CSVVLGQGGTEAFF. The CDR3 nucleotides are TGCAGCGTTGTCCTGGGACAGGGGGGCACTGAAGCTTTCTTT.

The table lists this clonotype with many counts. The chain uses TRBV6-1 and TRBJ2-5; D assignment may be TRBD1 or TRBD2 (5 bases each). The V end lost 10 bases, the J end lost 1 base, and 13 bases lay between the germline ends. CDR3 length equals 13 residues. Germline V gene data show CDR1 as MNHNS and CDR2 as SASEGT. CDR3 sequence: CATEGRVQETQYF. CDR3 nucleotides: TGTGCCACCGAGGGGCGGGTCCAAGAGACCCAGTACTTC.

By sample fraction, this clonotype is medium-sized. The rearrangement uses TRBV7-3 and TRBJ2-2; D is tentatively TRBD1 or TRBD2 (5 bases each). With 1 base removed from V and 0 bases from J, the gap between germline ends came to 9 bases. The V gene's germline CDR1 is SGHTA and CDR2 FQGTGA. CDR3 length: 16 residues. The chain's CDR3 is CASSLRGNPNTGELFF. CDR3 sequence (DNA): TGTGCCAGCAGCTTAAGGGGGAACCCGAACACCGGGGAGCTGTTTTTT.

This clonotype is labeled as medium-sized (0.01 to 0.1%). The genes are TRBV5-6 and TRBJ2-1, with 14 bases fitting TRBD2. CDR3 length: 17 amino acids. CDR1 and CDR2 (germline): SGHDT, YYEEEE. The V and J ends lost 4 bases and 7 bases, in that order; junction bases with no gene match: 10. The CDR3 region has the DNA TGTGCCAGCAGCACCCCCCAGACTAGCGGGGGGGAAAATGAGCAGTTCTTC. Translating gives CASSTPQTSGGENEQFF.

This clonotype was picked up many times. The chain is built from TRBV5-1 and TRBJ1-1; 7 bases map to TRBD1. The length of the CDR3 is 14 residues. Germline trimming cut 0 bases from V and 1 base from J; bases unmatched to any gene: 0. Germline V gene lookup returns CDR1 SGHRS and CDR2 YFSETQ. CDR3: CASSLEGANTEAFF. The CDR3 bases are TGCGCCAGCAGCTTGGAGGGGGCGAACACTGAAGCTTTCTTT.

This clonotype is categorized as medium-sized. This chain links TRBV10-3 with TRBJ1-5; 9 bases are shared with TRBD1. CDR1 ENHRY and CDR2 SYGVKD come from the germline V gene. There are 13 residues in the CDR3. V was clipped by 6 bases and J by 5 bases; unmatched bases: 2. The CDR3 region is CAISRTGDQPQHF. CDR3 coding DNA: TGTGCCATCAGCCGGACAGGGGATCAGCCCCAGCATTTT.

This clonotype was seen repeatedly, ten times or more. The chain employs TRBV7-2 and TRBJ2-1; D may be TRBD1 (5 bases). The V gene lost 2 bases and the J gene lost 7 bases, with 12 bases spanning the gap. Germline CDR1 and CDR2: SGHTA and FQGNSA. This CDR3 is built from 14 residues. The CDR3 reads CASSLIEGANEQFF. CDR3 nucleotides: TGTGCCAGCAGCTTAATTGAAGGGGCGAATGAGCAGTTCTTC.

This clonotype is labeled as medium-sized. The J gene is TRBJ2-6, the V gene TRBV7-9; D unresolved. From germline, CDR1 is SEHNR and CDR2 FQNEAQ (reference sequence). Trimming took 3 bases from V and 0 from J, leaving 3 bases between them. This CDR3 comprises 14 residues. Here the CDR3 reads CASSFFSGANVLTF. The CDR3 DNA reads TGTGCCAGCAGCTTTTTCTCTGGGGCCAACGTCCTGACTTTC.

By sample share, this clonotype is medium-sized. V gene TRBV14 combines with J gene TRBJ2-6, with 7 bases fitting TRBD1. The J segment lost 3 bases and the V segment lost 4 bases, leaving 3 bases of the junction unmatched. This CDR3 is built from 15 residues. Germline CDR1 and CDR2: SGHDN and FVKESK. The CDR3 DNA sequence: TGTGCCAGCAGCCCTACAGGGGTTGGGGCCAACGTCCTGACTTTC. Amino acids: CASSPTGVGANVLTF.

This clonotype was counted ten times or more. The chain recombines TRBV28 with TRBJ2-3, with 8 bases fitting TRBD1. This CDR3 region has 13 residues. CDR1 is MDHEN and CDR2 is SYDVKM in the germline V gene. The junction had 5 bases not matched to a gene; V was cut back by 5 bases and J by 7 bases. CDR3 in amino acids: CASSPQGANTQYF. The CDR3 DNA is TGTGCCAGCAGTCCCCAGGGGGCTAATACGCAGTATTTT. Full variable domain (remainder filled in from reference TRBV28 and TRBJ2-3): DVKVTQSSRYLVKRTGEKVFLECVQDMDHENMFWYRQDPGLGLRLIYFSYDVKMKEKGDIPEGYSVSREKKERFSLILESASTNQTSMYLCASSPQGANTQYFGPGTRLTVL.

The rearrangement joins TRBV29-1 to TRBJ2-7; D is perhaps TRBD1 or TRBD2 (5 bases each). This CDR3 contains 14 residues. Trimming removed 3 bases at V and 1 base at J, with 13 bases between. Germline values: CDR1 SQVTM, CDR2 ANQGSEA. Here the CDR3 reads CSVETRGQSYEQYF. The CDR3 coding sequence is TGCAGCGTTGAGACCCGGGGCCAGTCCTACGAGCAGTACTTC.

By share, this clonotype counts as medium-sized (0.01 to 0.1%). One end of the junction is discordant with germline, which a read error may explain. This sequence joins TRBV7-7 and TRBJ2-2; D is unresolved. This CDR3 comprises 13 residues. The germline V gene has CDR1 SSHAT and CDR2 FNYEAQ (reference sequence). The CDR3 loop reads CASSLDLTGELFF. As DNA, the CDR3 is TGTGCTAGCAGCTTAGATCTTACCGGGGAGCTGTTTTTT.